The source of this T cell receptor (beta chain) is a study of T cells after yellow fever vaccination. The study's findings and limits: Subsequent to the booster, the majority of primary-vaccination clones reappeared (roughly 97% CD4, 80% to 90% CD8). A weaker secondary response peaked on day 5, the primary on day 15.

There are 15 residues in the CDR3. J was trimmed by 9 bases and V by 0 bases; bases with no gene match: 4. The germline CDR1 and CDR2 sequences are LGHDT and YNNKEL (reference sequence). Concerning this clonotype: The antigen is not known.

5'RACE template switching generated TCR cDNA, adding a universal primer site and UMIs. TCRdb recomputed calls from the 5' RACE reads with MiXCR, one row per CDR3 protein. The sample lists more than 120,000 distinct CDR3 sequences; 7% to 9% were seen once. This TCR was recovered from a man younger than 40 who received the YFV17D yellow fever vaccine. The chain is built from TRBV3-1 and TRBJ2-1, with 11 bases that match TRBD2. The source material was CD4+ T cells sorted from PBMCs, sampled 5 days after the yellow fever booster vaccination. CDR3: CASSQELAGAGEQFF. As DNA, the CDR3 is TGTGCCAGCAGCCAAGAACTAGCGGGAGCAGGTGAGCAGTTCTTC.